A selection of T cell receptor beta chains follows, all from one sample in a study of blood T cell repertoires in COVID-19. The repertoire was sequenced with immunoSEQ multiplex PCR; TCRdb's copy has only in-frame clones and lacks some. The sample includes around 160,000 clones, just under 85% of them seen just once. The sequenced material came from peripheral blood. The source is a woman in her 40s with active or convalescent COVID-19. Both conserved end residues are part of each CDR3. A D gene is named only where the DNA matches it firmly. Not all rows give a size; the values are once, few, many and, for expanded clones, a class.

j_call clone_size d_call v_call cdr3_aa cdr3_nt
TRBJ1-2 - TRBD1 TRBV27 CASSSLPGDSYGYTF TGTGCCAGCAGTTCTCTACCAGGGGACAGCTATGGCTACACCTTC
TRBJ2-3 once TRBD2 TRBV28 CASSLLAERTDTQYF TGTGCCAGCAGTCTACTAGCGGAGCGCACAGATACGCAGTATTTT
TRBJ2-7 - - TRBV9 CASSVGDQGYEQYF TGTGCCAGCAGCGTGGGTGACCAGGGCTACGAGCAGTACTTC
TRBJ1-5 - TRBD1 TRBV28 CASSDDRDQPQHF TGTGCCAGCAGCGACGACAGGGATCAGCCCCAGCATTTT
TRBJ2-7 - - TRBV9 CASSATGFLGEQYF TGTGCCAGCAGCGCTACAGGGTTCTTGGGGGAGCAGTACTTC
TRBJ1-2 - - TRBV28 CASSYPGVINYGYTF TGTGCCAGCAGTTACCCGGGAGTCATTAACTATGGCTACACCTTC
TRBJ1-2 - - TRBV9 CASSPPGINYGYTF TGTGCCAGCAGCCCACCGGGGATCAACTATGGCTACACCTTC
TRBJ2-1 - - TRBV6-6 CASSSRGSNEQFF TGTGCCAGCAGTTCCCGGGGTAGCAATGAGCAGTTCTTC
TRBJ2-5 - TRBD1 TRBV7-6 CASSLSLTGGGETQYF TGTGCCAGCAGCTTATCTTTAACAGGGGGAGGAGAGACCCAGTACTTC
TRBJ2-3 - - TRBV9 CASSVAGTNRDTQYF TGTGCCAGCAGCGTAGCTGGTACGAATCGGGATACGCAGTATTTT
TRBJ2-1 - - TRBV28 CASSSGGLLNEQFF TGTGCCAGCAGTTCGGGGGGCCTTCTGAATGAGCAGTTCTTC
TRBJ2-1 - TRBD2 TRBV30 CAWSPPTSGIKNEQFF TGTGCCTGGAGTCCCCCCACTAGCGGGATAAAAAATGAGCAGTTCTTC
TRBJ2-3 - TRBD1 TRBV19 CASSARTGLGTDTQYF TGTGCCAGTAGTGCCCGGACAGGTCTGGGCACAGATACGCAGTATTTT
TRBJ2-7 once - TRBV3-1/TRBV3-2 CASSQRESLYF TGTGCCAGCAGCCAACGGGAGAGCCTGTACTTC
TRBJ2-7 many TRBD2 TRBV6-5 CASSYSGLAGSYEQYF TGTGCCAGCAGTTACTCCGGACTAGCGGGATCCTACGAGCAGTACTTC
TRBJ1-2 - TRBD1 TRBV29-1 CSSLSWEGQGPSNYGYTF TGCAGCTCTCTCTCATGGGAGGGACAGGGCCCCTCTAACTATGGCTACACCTTC
TRBJ1-3 - TRBD1 TRBV9 CASSVAKSRGPGNTIYF TGTGCCAGCAGCGTGGCCAAGAGCAGGGGGCCTGGAAACACCATATATTTT
TRBJ2-3 few - TRBV28 CASRTERARTDTQYF TGTGCCAGCAGAACCGAGCGGGCTCGCACAGATACGCAGTATTTT
TRBJ2-1 - - TRBV4-3 CASSQDRPGPYNEQFF TGCGCCAGCAGCCAAGATCGACCAGGGCCCTACAATGAGCAGTTCTTC
TRBJ2-1 once TRBD1 TRBV6-6 CASSIGTGLLGEQFF TGTGCCAGCAGTATCGGGACAGGGCTACTTGGTGAGCAGTTCTTC
TRBJ1-4 once - TRBV28 CASRQNEKLFF TGTGCCAGCAGGCAGAATGAAAAACTGTTTTTT
TRBJ1-1 - - TRBV29-1 CSVDGGTEAFF TGCAGCGTTGATGGGGGGACTGAAGCTTTCTTT
TRBJ2-4 - - TRBV3-1/TRBV3-2 CASSPHPSIQYF TGTGCCAGCAGCCCCCATCCATCCATTCAGTACTTC
TRBJ1-6 - - TRBV19 CASSVQGELNSPLHF TGTGCCAGTAGTGTACAGGGCGAATTAAATTCACCCCTCCACTTT
TRBJ2-3 - - TRBV11-2 CASSRGVAGADTQYF TGTGCCAGCAGCCGCGGAGTTGCCGGGGCAGATACGCAGTATTTT
TRBJ2-3 - TRBD2 TRBV29-1 CSVERTSGIDTQYF TGCAGCGTAGAAAGGACTAGCGGCATAGATACGCAGTATTTT
TRBJ2-7 - TRBD2 TRBV5-1 CASSLGSGGFYEQYF TGCGCCAGCAGCTTGGGTAGCGGGGGGTTCTACGAGCAGTACTTC
TRBJ1-6 - - TRBV10-2 CASSDPKRSSYNSPLHF TGCGCCAGCAGTGACCCGAAACGGAGCTCCTATAATTCACCCCTCCACTTT
TRBJ1-5 - - TRBV5-1 CASSPRDGRNQPQHF TGCGCCAGCAGCCCGCGGGACGGCCGGAATCAGCCCCAGCATTTT
TRBJ2-3 once TRBD1 TRBV28 CASSFVGQGTDTQYF TGTGCCAGCAGTTTTGTGGGACAGGGTACAGATACGCAGTATTTT
TRBJ2-1 - - TRBV11-2 CASSLDWLADLEGDEQFF TGTGCCAGCAGCTTAGATTGGCTAGCGGACCTTGAGGGGGATGAGCAGTTCTTC
TRBJ1-5 - - TRBV2 CASSTQGSNQPQHF TGTGCCAGCAGTACCCAGGGTAGCAATCAGCCCCAGCATTTT
TRBJ2-1 - TRBD1 TRBV4-1 CASSPSRGRIGNEQFF TGCGCCAGCAGCCCTTCCAGGGGGCGTATTGGGAATGAGCAGTTCTTC
TRBJ2-1 - TRBD2 TRBV6-5 CASSYPTSGGSEQFF TGTGCCAGCAGTTACCCGACTAGCGGGGGGTCGGAGCAGTTCTTC
TRBJ2-3 - TRBD2 TRBV5-1 CASSLAGGRGDTQYF TGCGCCAGCAGCTTGGCGGGCGGGAGGGGAGATACGCAGTATTTT
TRBJ2-3 - TRBD2 TRBV27 CASRAGGPDTQYF TGTGCCAGCAGGGCGGGGGGCCCAGATACGCAGTATTTT
TRBJ1-2 once TRBD1 TRBV13 CASSFDRGYGYTF TGTGCCAGCAGCTTCGACAGGGGGTATGGCTACACCTTC
TRBJ2-1 - - TRBV28 CASSLLTGNNEQFF TGTGCCAGCAGTTTACTGACAGGTAACAATGAGCAGTTCTTC
TRBJ1-5 - - TRBV6-5 CASRKGQVGKQPQHF TGTGCCAGCAGGAAGGGGCAGGTGGGTAAGCAGCCCCAGCATTTT
TRBJ1-2 once TRBD1 TRBV27 CASSLIPLGQGGSGYGYTF TGTGCCAGCAGTTTAATCCCTCTGGGACAGGGGGGTTCTGGCTATGGCTACACCTTC
TRBJ2-7 - - TRBV20-1 CSASAGLYYEQYF TGCAGTGCTAGTGCGGGACTTTACTACGAGCAGTACTTC
TRBJ1-2 - TRBD1 TRBV5-1 CASSPSPGQGGGYTF TGCGCCAGCAGCCCCAGCCCGGGACAGGGAGGTGGCTACACCTTC